This paragraph covers one T cell receptor beta chain sequence. Its antigen is currently not known. Base-call qualities are not available, and no considerably larger clone is one nucleotide away. This entry belongs to a study of blood T cell repertoires in COVID-19 (dated by TCRdb to between 2020 and 2021). Regarding the study in general: Collaborator samples came from the United States, Italy and Spain and covered acute and convalescent phases of COVID-19. The sample metadata nearly always contained a de-identified subject ID, COVID-19 status, age in years and sex. Subjects who had been exposed to COVID-19, were actively infected with it, or had recovered from it provided the deeply sampled blood TCRbeta repertoires that made up the dataset. The samples were drawn from the first 160 participants of the ongoing ImmuneRACE study and from 1,254 subjects provided by 6 global collaborators. Where HLA class I and class II types were available, the types were taken from metadata supplied by the sample provider, not from assay-based typing. The repertoires were released in a freely available public database intended as a resource for research on the immune response to SARS-CoV-2. The prospective study material was composed of cDNA or gDNA derived from T cells, B-cell-depleted T cells, or PBMCs.

Collaborating institutions collected whole blood in K2EDTA tubes following their own protocols. For TCRbeta analysis, collaborator samples were shipped as frozen whole blood, as isolated PBMCs, or as DNA extracted from either sample type. What the study reported, not specific to this receptor: The amount of clinical and demographic metadata varied by source and participant and was provided uncurated.

TCRbeta CDR3 regions were amplified from genomic DNA by means of the immunoSEQ Assay, a bias-controlled multiplex PCR. The paper's data handling went like this. Nucleated cell counts per sample were estimated from amplification of reference gene primers within the assay. To quantify the absolute abundance of each unique TCRbeta CDR3 rearrangement, sequence reads were collapsed and filtered. For each sample, productive Simpson clonality was calculated by taking the square root of Simpson's diversity index across productive rearrangements. This is the immuneACCESS table as TCRdb keeps it, with only in-frame sequences that have V and J called. A part of the clones is gone; compared with another copy, unresolved V genes explain less than half, and the rest is unexplained. V and J calls plus clone size are reproduced from that table; the DNA served to infer D and trimming. Present in this sample are 140,000 or so clones, just under 90% of which were seen just once. The ten largest clones represent about 9.4% of the sample.

There are 15 amino acids in the CDR3, from cysteine to phenylalanine inclusive. Only the CDR3 DNA stays, 45 bases, in frame from base 1. Via the germline V gene, CDR1 is SGHRS and CDR2 YFSETQ. The V and J ends are trimmed by 4 bases and 1 base, leaving 14 bases between them. This chain is built from TRBV5-1 and TRBJ1-1, with the D gene not clear enough to name. The sample comprised peripheral blood. This receptor was obtained from a woman between 45 and 65 years old with active or convalescent COVID-19. The CDR3 is CASSDDSWKNTEAFF. The DNA sequence is TGCGCCAGCAGCGACGACTCGTGGAAGAACACTGAAGCTTTCTTT.